Described below is a single TCR beta chain sequence and its context. What it binds is not known. V shed 3 bases and J shed 0 bases, with 9 bases lying between them. The CDR3 length is 16 residues. Germline CDR1 SGHTA, CDR2 FQGNSA. The data were taken from a study of radiotherapy plus CTLA-4 blockade in lung cancer. Study conclusions and caveats: Radiotherapy was combined with ipilimumab, and tumor-derived TCR clones then expanded in blood. According to reports, early shifts in blood T cell clones, alongside interferon-beta, forecast response most accurately.

Receiving focal radiation plus CTLA-4 blockade with ipilimumab were patients who had chemo-refractory metastatic non-small-cell lung cancer. Clones were read by immunoSEQ multiplex PCR, and TCRdb kept only the in-frame ones, dropping some. Counted here are 40,000 to 60,000 clones, about 81% occurring once; the ten biggest clones make up 3% to 4%. This receptor was identified in a human donor with non-small cell lung cancer who had stable disease on radiotherapy plus ipilimumab. Sequenced here: peripheral blood, sampled from a patient treated with radiotherapy plus ipilimumab. The V call is TRBV7-2, the J call TRBJ2-6; D uncertain. CDR3 DNA: TGTGCCAGCAGCTTCGCAGGCTCCTCTGGGGCCAACGTCCTGACTTTC. It yields the protein CASSFAGSSGANVLTF.